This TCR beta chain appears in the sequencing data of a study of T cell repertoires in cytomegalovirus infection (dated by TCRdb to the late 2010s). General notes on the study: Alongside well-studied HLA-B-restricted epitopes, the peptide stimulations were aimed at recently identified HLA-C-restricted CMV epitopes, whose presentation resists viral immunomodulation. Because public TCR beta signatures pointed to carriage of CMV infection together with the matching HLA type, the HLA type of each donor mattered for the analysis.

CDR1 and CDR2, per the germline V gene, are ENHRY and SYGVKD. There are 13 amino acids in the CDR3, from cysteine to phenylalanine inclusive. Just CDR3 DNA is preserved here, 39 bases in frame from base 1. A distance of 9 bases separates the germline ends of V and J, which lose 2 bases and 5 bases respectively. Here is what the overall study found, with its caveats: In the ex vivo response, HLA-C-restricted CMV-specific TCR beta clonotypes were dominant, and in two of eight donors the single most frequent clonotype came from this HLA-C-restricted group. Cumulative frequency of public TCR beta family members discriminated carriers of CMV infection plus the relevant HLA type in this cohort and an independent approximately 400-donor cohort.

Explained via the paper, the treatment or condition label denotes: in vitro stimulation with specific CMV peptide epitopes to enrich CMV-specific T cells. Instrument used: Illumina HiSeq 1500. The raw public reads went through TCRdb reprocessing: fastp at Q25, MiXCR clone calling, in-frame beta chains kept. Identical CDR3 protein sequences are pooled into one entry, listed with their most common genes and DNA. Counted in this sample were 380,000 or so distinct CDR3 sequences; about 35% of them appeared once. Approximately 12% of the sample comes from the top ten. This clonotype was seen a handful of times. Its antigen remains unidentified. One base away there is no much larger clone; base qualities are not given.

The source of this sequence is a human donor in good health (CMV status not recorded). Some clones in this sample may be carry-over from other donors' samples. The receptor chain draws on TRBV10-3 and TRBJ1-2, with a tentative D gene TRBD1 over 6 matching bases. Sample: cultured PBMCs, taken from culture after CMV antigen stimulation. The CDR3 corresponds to CAISEGGRYGYTF. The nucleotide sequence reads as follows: TGTGCCATCAGTGAGGGGGGGCGTTATGGCTACACCTTC.